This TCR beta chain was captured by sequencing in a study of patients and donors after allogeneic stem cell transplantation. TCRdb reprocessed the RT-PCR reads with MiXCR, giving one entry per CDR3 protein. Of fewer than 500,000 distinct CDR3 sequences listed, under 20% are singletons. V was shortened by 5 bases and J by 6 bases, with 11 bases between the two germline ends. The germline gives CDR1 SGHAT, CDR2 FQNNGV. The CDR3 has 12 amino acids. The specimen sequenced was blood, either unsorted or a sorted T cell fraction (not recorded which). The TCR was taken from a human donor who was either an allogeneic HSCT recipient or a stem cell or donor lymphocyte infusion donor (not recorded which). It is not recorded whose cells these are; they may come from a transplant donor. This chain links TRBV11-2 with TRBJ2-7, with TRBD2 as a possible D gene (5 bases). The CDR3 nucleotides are TGTGCCAGCAGCGCGGGCGGGCTCGAGCAGTACTTC. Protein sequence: CASSAGGLEQYF.